These 26 T cell receptor beta chains originate from one sample sequenced in a study of CD8 T cells in ankylosing spondylitis. TCRdb passed the 5' RACE reads through MiXCR, listing each CDR3 protein once. The sample carries approximately 340,000 distinct CDR3 sequences, approximately 15% recorded once. The sequenced material came from blood, either unsorted or a sorted T cell fraction (not recorded which). The receptor set was obtained from a male donor with ankylosing spondylitis or in good health (not recorded which).

The sample holds a few counts of this clonotype. V and J are TRBV5-5 and TRBJ1-5, with TRBD1 matching over 7 bases. V was pared by 4 bases and J by 3 bases, with 4 bases of the junction left unmatched. This CDR3 comprises 14 residues. CDR1 is SGHKS, CDR2 YYEKEE, per germline (reference sequence). The CDR3 DNA sequence: TGTGCCAGCAGCCGGACAGGTTTCAATCAGCCCCAGCATTTT. Amino acids: CASSRTGFNQPQHF. The entire variable domain, with the rest obtained from reference TRBV5-5 and TRBJ1-5, is as follows: DAGVTQSPTHLIKTRGQQVTLRCSPISGHKSVSWYQQVLGQGPQFIFQYYEKEERGRGNFPDRFSARQFPNYSSELNVNALLLGDSALYLCASSRTGFNQPQHFGDGTRLSIL.

This clonotype appeared a few times. The CDR3 is CASSQLSPRGYEQYF. For the CDR3, the DNA is TGTGCCAGCAGCCAATTATCACCCCGGGGTTACGAGCAGTACTTC. The chain has TRBV4-2 and TRBJ2-7, with TRBD2 as a possible D gene (5 bases). Trimming cost V 2 bases and J 4 bases, with 15 bases left between them. This CDR3 has 15 amino acids. Per the germline V gene, CDR1 is LGHNA and CDR2 is YNFKEQ.

Written as DNA, the CDR3 is TGTGCCAGCACCTGGACAGGCCAAAATGAGCAGTTCTTC. Residues: CASTWTGQNEQFF. This chain uses TRBV3-1 with TRBJ2-1; 7 bases align to TRBD1. The CDR3 extends over 13 amino acids. Germline V CDR1 and CDR2: LGHDT, YNNKEL (reference sequence). J was trimmed by 7 bases and V by 7 bases; bases with no gene match: 7.

The chain joins TRBV10-3 to TRBJ1-1; D is perhaps TRBD1 (5 bases). Trimming stripped 8 bases from V and 6 bases from J, with 25 bases between. The CDR3 extends over 16 amino acids. The germline V gene encodes CDR1 ENHRY and CDR2 SYGVKD. DNA for the CDR3: TGTGCCATCCGCCTGGGGCCGGGACTTACGATCGCTGAAGCTTTCTTT. Translation gives CAIRLGPGLTIAEAFF.

This clonotype was counted between two and nine times. This sequence joins TRBV15 and TRBJ1-6; D is unclear. Trimming pared 0 bases from V and 8 bases from J, leaving 8 bases between. From germline, CDR1 is LNHNV and CDR2 YYDKDF (reference sequence). CDR3 length: 14 residues. The CDR3 nucleotides are TGTGCCACCAGCAGAGATCTATGGGATTCACCCCTCCACTTT. The encoded protein is CATSRDLWDSPLHF.

This clonotype was counted between two and nine times. This chain links TRBV20-1 with TRBJ2-3, with D perhaps being TRBD1 or TRBD2 (5 bases each). Germline V gene lookup returns CDR1 DFQATT and CDR2 SNEGSKA (reference sequence). Between the trimmed V and J ends, which lost 2 bases and 6 bases, there was a span of 15 bases. This CDR3 has 14 amino acids. The CDR3, as DNA: TGCAGTGCTAGAAGCCGGGGCTACGAGGATACGCAGTATTTT. Translating gives CSARSRGYEDTQYF.

The chain links TRBV27 to TRBJ1-2; a possible D gene is TRBD1 (5 bases). With 0 bases removed from V and 7 bases from J, the gap between germline ends came to 15 bases. This CDR3 is built from 15 residues. From germline, CDR1 is MNHEY and CDR2 SMNVEV (reference sequence). CDR3 sequence reads: CASSLSPQGSSGYTF. The CDR3 nucleotides read TGTGCCAGCAGTTTATCCCCTCAGGGATCCTCTGGCTACACCTTC.

This clonotype was picked up a small number of times. The chain uses TRBV12-3 or TRBV12-4 and TRBJ2-2; 7 positions agree with TRBD1. The trim removed 5 bases at V and 1 base at J, leaving 7 bases unmatched. CDR3 length: 16 amino acids. Written as DNA, the CDR3 is TGTGCCAGCAGTGACTACAGGGGTTGGAACACCGGGGAGCTGTTTTTT. Translation gives CASSDYRGWNTGELFF.

The chain links TRBV27 to TRBJ2-7, with TRBD1 matching over 7 bases. The V segment lost 4 bases and the J segment 6 bases; nucleotides outside the gene matches: 9. Germline-derived CDR1 and CDR2 are MNHEY and SMNVEV (reference sequence). The CDR3 is 14 residues long. For the CDR3, the DNA is TGTGCCAGCAGTTCACGAACAGGGGAAGGCGAGCAGTACTTC. Translating it yields CASSSRTGEGEQYF.

This clonotype showed up just a few times. This sequence joins TRBV6-1 and TRBJ2-4; 7 nucleotides line up with TRBD1. The V segment lost 3 bases and the J segment 3 bases; nucleotides outside the gene matches: 11. This CDR3 has 17 residues. Germline lookup yields CDR1 MNHNS and CDR2 SASEGT. CDR3 nucleotide sequence: TGTGCCAGCAGTGAGACAGGGCTTGCTACGGACAAAAACATTCAGTACTTC. It is translated as CASSETGLATDKNIQYF.

The V call is TRBV12-3 or TRBV12-4, the J call TRBJ2-7; D perhaps matches TRBD1 (6 bases). V was cut by 6 bases and J by 2 bases, with 17 bases left in between. This CDR3 is built from 15 residues. CDR3 nucleotides: TGTGCCAGCAGCAGTGACAGGAGAGCTACCTACGAGCAGTACTTC. It translates to CASSSDRRATYEQYF.

Only a few counts were recorded for this clonotype. The chain has TRBV12-3 or TRBV12-4 and TRBJ2-5, with D tentatively TRBD2 (6 bases). The CDR3 length is 14 residues. Deletions cut 8 bases from V and 5 bases from J, with 18 bases between. The CDR3 DNA follows: TGTGCCAGCCGGGGAGGAGGGTTGTTGGAGACCCAGTACTTC. It encodes CASRGGGLLETQYF.

This clonotype was seen a handful of times. The chain has TRBV20-1 and TRBJ1-1; D unclear. The CDR3 length is 14 residues. CDR1 is DFQATT, CDR2 SNEGSKA, per germline (reference sequence). V gave up 3 bases and J gave up 3 bases, with 14 bases separating them. CDR3 coding DNA: TGCAGTGCTAGCCCTCCTGGATACTACACTGAAGCTTTCTTT. It translates to CSASPPGYYTEAFF.

The V and J genes are TRBV9 and TRBJ2-3; no clear D. V lost 3 bases and J lost 6, with 11 bases in between. The CDR3 length is 13 residues. Germline assignment: CDR1 SGDLS and CDR2 YYNGEE. This CDR3 reads CASSAVSPDTQYF. CDR3 sequence (DNA): TGTGCCAGCAGCGCCGTATCGCCGGATACGCAGTATTTT.

A few counts support this clonotype. This chain uses TRBV7-2 with TRBJ1-1; possible D gene TRBD1, 5 bases. Germline values: CDR1 SGHTA, CDR2 FQGNSA. The CDR3 is made up of 13 amino acids. V was trimmed by 3 bases and J by 5 bases, leaving 10 bases between them. The CDR3 DNA follows: TGTGCCAGCAGCTTCTCCAGGGCAACTGAAGCTTTCTTT. Translated, it gives CASSFSRATEAFF.

This clonotype appeared a few times. V gene TRBV4-2 combines with J gene TRBJ1-2; the D is unclear. There are 16 residues in the CDR3. Germline assignment: CDR1 LGHNA and CDR2 YNFKEQ. Trimming took off 0 bases at V and 7 bases at J, with 18 bases between the two ends. The CDR3 spells CASSQEWKWEGGGYTF. Here the CDR3 DNA reads TGTGCCAGCAGCCAAGAATGGAAGTGGGAGGGAGGTGGCTACACCTTC.

This clonotype came up a few times. The rearrangement joins TRBV11-2 to TRBJ2-3, with a weak D call TRBD2 (7 bases). Germline loops: CDR1 SGHAT, CDR2 FQNNGV. This CDR3 has 18 amino acids. The V gene lost 4 bases and the J gene lost 5 bases, with 25 bases spanning the gap. The CDR3 DNA reads as TGTGCCAGCAGCTCGGGGCGGTGGGAGGGGGAGGGCCAAGATACGCAGTATTTT. It yields the protein CASSSGRWEGEGQDTQYF.

The V and J genes are TRBV2 and TRBJ2-6, with D tentatively TRBD1 (5 bases). The germline V gene has CDR1 SNHLY and CDR2 FYNNEI. V was pared by 3 bases and J by 4 bases, with 7 bases between. This CDR3 spans 14 amino acids. CDR3 loop: CASSEGPGANVLTF. DNA for the CDR3: TGTGCCAGCAGTGAGGGGCCCGGGGCCAACGTCCTGACTTTC.

This sequence joins TRBV2 and TRBJ2-5; D may be TRBD1 (5 bases). CDR1 is SNHLY, CDR2 FYNNEI, per germline. CDR3 length equals 13 residues. V gave up 3 bases and J gave up 4 bases, with 9 bases separating them. CDR3 DNA: TGTGCCAGCAGTGACCAAGGGGCAGAGACCCAGTACTTC. It yields the protein CASSDQGAETQYF.

Regarding this clonotype: At one boundary the junction diverges from the germline segment, which might be a read error. The chain is built from TRBV4-2 and TRBJ2-1; 7 bases line up with TRBD2. CDR1 LGHNA and CDR2 YNFKEQ come from the germline V gene. CDR3 length: 13 residues. The CDR3 nucleotides are TGTGCCAGCAGCAAAGATGGGCGGGAGATGAGGTTCTTC. Translation gives CASSKDGREMRFF.

Only a few counts were recorded for this clonotype. The chain employs TRBV20-1 and TRBJ2-3, with TRBD1 matching 7 bases. CDR1 is DFQATT and CDR2 is SNEGSKA in the germline V gene (reference sequence). V lost 6 bases to trimming and J lost 1 base; unmatched junction nucleotides: 7. This CDR3 has 14 residues. CDR3 amino acids: CSASPDRRTDTQYF. Written as DNA, the CDR3 is TGCAGTGCCTCCCCGGACAGGCGCACAGATACGCAGTATTTT.

The chain recombines TRBV4-2 with TRBJ2-7, with D maybe TRBD1 (5 bases). In germline, CDR1 is LGHNA, CDR2 YNFKEQ. The CDR3 loop spans 17 amino acids. V lost 0 bases and J lost 2, with 17 bases in between. DNA for the CDR3: TGTGCCAGCAGCCAAGAAGGTACGAAGGGGTTGACCTACGAGCAGTACTTC. This gives the protein CASSQEGTKGLTYEQYF.

This clonotype was picked up many times. V is TRBV5-1 and J is TRBJ1-1, with D possibly being TRBD1 (6 bases). Trimming pared 4 bases from V and 6 bases from J, leaving 16 bases between. From germline, CDR1 is SGHRS and CDR2 YFSETQ. The CDR3 runs 14 residues. This chain's CDR3 is CASSPGHRDAEAFF. The CDR3 bases are TGCGCCAGCAGCCCGGGACACCGAGACGCTGAAGCTTTCTTT.

There are a few counts of this clonotype. The chain combines TRBV20-1 with TRBJ2-7; 11 bases match TRBD2. CDR1 and CDR2 (germline): DFQATT, SNEGSKA (reference sequence). Trimming took 0 bases from V and 6 from J; bases not matched to a gene: 7. CDR3 length equals 15 residues. CDR3: CSARERTSGSSEQYF. In DNA, the CDR3 is TGCAGTGCTAGAGAGAGAACTAGCGGGAGTTCCGAGCAGTACTTC.

In its sample, this clonotype was seen many times. The chain links TRBV5-1 to TRBJ2-1; TRBD1 matches at 7 bases. The trim removed 0 bases at V and 5 bases at J, leaving 8 bases unmatched. The CDR3 consists of 16 residues. CDR1 is SGHRS and CDR2 is YFSETQ in the germline V gene. CDR3 amino acids: CASSLAPTGANNEQFF. CDR3 nucleotide sequence: TGCGCCAGCAGCTTGGCCCCCACAGGGGCTAACAATGAGCAGTTCTTC.

There are a few counts of this clonotype. The chain uses TRBV12-3 or TRBV12-4 and TRBJ1-2; 9 bases line up with TRBD1. J was trimmed by 7 bases and V by 2 bases; bases with no gene match: 8. CDR3 length: 15 amino acids. The CDR3, as DNA: TGTGCCAGCAGTTTATGGCTGGACAGGGGAGTTGGCTACACCTTC. This gives the protein CASSLWLDRGVGYTF.